Sequencing of this T cell receptor (beta chain) was carried out in a study of patients and donors after allogeneic stem cell transplantation. TCRdb redid the calling of the RT-PCR reads with MiXCR, one entry per CDR3 protein. The sample lists about 230,000 distinct CDR3 sequences, approximately 14% occurring once. J lost 7 bases, V lost 2 bases, and 4 bases had no gene match. The CDR3 is 16 amino acids. Germline V lookup: CDR1 SGHTA, CDR2 FQGTGA. The source material was blood, either unsorted or a sorted T cell fraction (not recorded which). The receptor was isolated from a human donor who was either an allogeneic HSCT recipient or a stem cell or donor lymphocyte infusion donor (not recorded which). It is not recorded whose cells these are; they may come from a transplant donor. The genes are TRBV7-3 and TRBJ2-1; TRBD2 matches at 14 bases. CDR3 in amino acids: CASSLLGLAGVNEQFF. The CDR3 bases are TGTGCCAGCAGCTTACTGGGACTAGCGGGAGTGAATGAGCAGTTCTTC.